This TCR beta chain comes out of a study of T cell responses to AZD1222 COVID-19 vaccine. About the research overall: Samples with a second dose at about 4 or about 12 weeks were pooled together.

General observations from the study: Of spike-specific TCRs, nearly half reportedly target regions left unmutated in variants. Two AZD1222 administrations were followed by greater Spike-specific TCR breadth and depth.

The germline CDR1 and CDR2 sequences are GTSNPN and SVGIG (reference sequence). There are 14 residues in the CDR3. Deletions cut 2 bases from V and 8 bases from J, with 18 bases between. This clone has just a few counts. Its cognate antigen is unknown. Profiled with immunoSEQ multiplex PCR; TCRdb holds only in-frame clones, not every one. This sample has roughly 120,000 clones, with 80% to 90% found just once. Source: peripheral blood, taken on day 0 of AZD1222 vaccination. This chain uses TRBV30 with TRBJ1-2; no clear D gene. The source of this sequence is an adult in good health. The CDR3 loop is CAWSRSQRDRGYTF. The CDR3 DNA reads TGTGCCTGGAGTAGATCACAGCGCGATCGGGGCTACACCTTC. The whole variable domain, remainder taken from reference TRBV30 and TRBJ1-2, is SQTIHQWPATLVQPVGSPLSLECTVEGTSNPNLYWYRQAAGRGLQLLFYSVGIGQISSEVPQNLSASRPQDRQFILSSKKLLLSDSGFYLCAWSRSQRDRGYTFGSGTRLTVV.